This TCR beta chain comes out of a study of CD8+ T cells in alopecia areata. Whole-study results and caveats: Higher clonality than in normal scalp was seen in lesional scalp, especially alopecia totalis/universalis.

Extraction of RNA preceded its reverse transcription into cDNA, which served as the sequencing template. TCRdb's copy holds only in-frame clones and misses some; the assay was immunoSEQ multiplex PCR. The sample holds roughly 130,000 clones, around 60% seen once. The CDR3 is 16 residues long. V shed 3 bases, J shed 1 base, and the junction held 5 bases outside the gene matches. Per germline, CDR1 KGHSH and CDR2 LQKENI. This clone was seen only a few times. Antigen unknown. The chain carries TRBV18 and TRBJ2-3; the match to TRBD2 covers 9 bases. This TCR derives from a human donor with alopecia areata. Specimen: CD4+ T cells sorted from blood, collected at week 0. The CDR3 loop is CASSPRLAGRTDTQYF. In DNA, the CDR3 is TGTGCCAGCTCACCCAGGCTAGCGGGACGCACAGATACGCAGTATTTT.